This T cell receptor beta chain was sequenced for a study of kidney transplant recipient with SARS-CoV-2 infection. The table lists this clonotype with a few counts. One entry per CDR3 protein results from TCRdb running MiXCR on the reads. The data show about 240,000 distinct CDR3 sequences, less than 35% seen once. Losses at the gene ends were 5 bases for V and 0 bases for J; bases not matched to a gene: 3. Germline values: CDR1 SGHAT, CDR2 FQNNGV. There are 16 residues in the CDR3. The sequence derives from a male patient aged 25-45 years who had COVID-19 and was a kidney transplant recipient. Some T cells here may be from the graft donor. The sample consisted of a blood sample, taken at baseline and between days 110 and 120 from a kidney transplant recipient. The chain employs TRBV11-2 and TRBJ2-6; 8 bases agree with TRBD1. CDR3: CASSPGTGSGANVLTF. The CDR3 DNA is TGTGCCAGCAGCCCCGGGACAGGCTCTGGGGCCAACGTCCTGACTTTC. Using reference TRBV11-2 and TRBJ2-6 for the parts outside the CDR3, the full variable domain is EAGVAQSPRYKIIEKRQSVAFWCNPISGHATLYWYQQILGQGPKLLIQFQNNGVVDDSQLPKDRFSAERLKGVDSTLKIQPAKLEDSAVYLCASSPGTGSGANVLTFGAGSRLTVL.